Given below is one TCR beta chain in context. Its antigen remains unknown. This record comes from a study of vaccination effects on CD4 cells after COVID-19. Study-wide results and caveats: Clones arising from infection and from vaccination showed marked clonal contraction late after vaccination.

Generated by immunoSEQ multiplex PCR, the TCRdb table keeps only in-frame clones and is missing some. The sample consists of 25,000 to 30,000 clones, over 70% of them appearing once. After expansion with viral peptide pools in the ViraFEST assay, antigen-specific CD4+ T cells were sequenced. Scientists isolated CD4+ T cells after a roughly ten-day culture period ended. Either the mRNA-1273 or the BNT162b2 vaccine was given to participants as two doses. The sequencing used CD4+ T cells from PBMCs cultured with HCoV-NL63 spike peptides, collected after COVID-19 vaccination. The clonotype was recovered from a human donor who received a COVID-19 vaccine.

CDR3 nucleotide sequence: TGTGCCTGGAAGGCTAGCGGGTCCACCGGGGAGCTGTTTTTT. Residues: CAWKASGSTGELFF. The genes are TRBV30 and TRBJ2-2; 8 bases fit TRBD2. Germline lookup yields CDR1 GTSNPN and CDR2 SVGIG (reference sequence). Unmatched junction bases numbered 5, after V lost 4 bases and J lost 4 bases. The CDR3 has 14 residues.